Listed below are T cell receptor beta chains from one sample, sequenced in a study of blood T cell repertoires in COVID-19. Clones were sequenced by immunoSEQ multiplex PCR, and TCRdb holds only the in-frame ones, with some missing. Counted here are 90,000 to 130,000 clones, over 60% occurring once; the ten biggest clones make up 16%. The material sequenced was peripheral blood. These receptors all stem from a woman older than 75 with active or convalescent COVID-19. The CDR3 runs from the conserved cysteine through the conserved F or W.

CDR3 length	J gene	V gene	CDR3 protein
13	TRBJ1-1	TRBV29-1	CSVRDSSNTEAFF
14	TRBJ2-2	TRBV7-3	CASSLTYRDGELFF
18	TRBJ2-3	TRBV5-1	CASSLLGLAVRSTDTQYF
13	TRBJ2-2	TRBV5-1	CAPGREVTGELFF
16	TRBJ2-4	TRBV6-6	CASRPGQGLAKNIQYF
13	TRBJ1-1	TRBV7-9	CASSLVAGKRAFF
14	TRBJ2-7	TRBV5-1	CASSLGTGGYEQYF
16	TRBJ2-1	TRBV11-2	CASSFLFSYSYNEQFF
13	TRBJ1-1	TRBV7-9	CASSGRGNTEAFF
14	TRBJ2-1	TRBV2	CASSVVRGTNEQFF
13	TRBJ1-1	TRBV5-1	CASSLAQYTEAFF
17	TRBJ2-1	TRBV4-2	CASSQGAGRETYNEQFF
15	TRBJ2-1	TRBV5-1	CASSLGDPHRDEQFF
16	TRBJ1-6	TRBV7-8	CASSPLSTANNSPLHF
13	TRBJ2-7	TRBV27	CASSFGQSYEQYF
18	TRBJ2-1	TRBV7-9	CASSSLAGGPLSYNEQFF
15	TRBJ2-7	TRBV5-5	CASSSLPGISSEQYF
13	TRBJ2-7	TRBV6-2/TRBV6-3	CASSPGRVYEQYF
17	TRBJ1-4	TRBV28	CASSPRAWRERDEKLFF
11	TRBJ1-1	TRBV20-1	CSATGFAARFF
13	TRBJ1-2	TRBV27	CASSSNRVYGYTF
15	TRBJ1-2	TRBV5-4	CASSLQGGDRRGYTF
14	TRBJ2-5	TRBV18	CASSPQGWGETQYF
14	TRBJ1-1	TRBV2	CASSVSGLDTEAFF
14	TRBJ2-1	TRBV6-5	CASREGLAGGEQFF
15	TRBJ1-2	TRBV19	CASSETSGQWGGYTF
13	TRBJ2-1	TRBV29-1	CSVGPSTLAEQFF
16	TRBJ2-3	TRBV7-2	CASSPRTSGLTDTQYF
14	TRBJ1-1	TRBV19	CASSSLRGYTEAFF
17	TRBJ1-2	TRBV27	CASSFRTPQQTGNGYTF
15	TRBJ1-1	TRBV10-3	CAISTRGGVNTEAFF
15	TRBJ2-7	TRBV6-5	CASSYGTSGNYEQYF
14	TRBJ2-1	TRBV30	CAWSHDGAYNEQFF
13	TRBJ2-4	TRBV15	CATSLDRGDIQYF
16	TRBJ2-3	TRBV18	CASSPLAGASTDTQYF
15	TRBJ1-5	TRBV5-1	CASSFDGDSNQPQHF
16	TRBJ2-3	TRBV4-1	CASSQDSGSGGDTQYF
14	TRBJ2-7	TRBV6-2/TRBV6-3	CASSFAGGIHEQYF
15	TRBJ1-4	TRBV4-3	CASSQENRDGEKLFF
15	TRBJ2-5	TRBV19	CASSMLTGGFETQYF